This is a list of T cell receptor beta chains from one sample in a study of shared clonotypes between healthy human individuals. Sequenced by immunoSEQ multiplex PCR; TCRdb stores in-frame clones only, minus some. The sample holds over 95,000 clones, roughly two thirds seen once. Specimen: memory CD8+ T cells sorted from blood. These receptor sequences come from a woman younger than 45 in good health. Both conserved end residues are part of each CDR3. D genes are given only for firm matches. Where a row states a size, it is once, few, many or the class of an expanded clone; other rows omit it.

v_gene,abundance,j_gene,d_gene,CDR3nt,CDR3aa
TRBV11-2,.,TRBJ2-1,.,TGTGCCAGCGCCTTGAGTCGGGGTTACAATGAGCAGTTCTTC,CASALSRGYNEQFF
TRBV29-1,.,TRBJ2-7,.,TGCAGCGTTTCCGATTTCTACGAGCAGTACTTC,CSVSDFYEQYF
TRBV28,once,TRBJ1-5,.,TGTGCCAGCAGCCTATTACCTGAGACAGTTCTTTATAGCAATCAGCCCCAGCATTTT,CASSLLPETVLYSNQPQHF
TRBV27,few,TRBJ1-5,.,TGTGCCAGCAGTCCCCTGGGGGGCAATCAGCCCCAGCATTTT,CASSPLGGNQPQHF
TRBV4-2,.,TRBJ2-3,TRBD2,TGTGCCAGCAGCCAATCCGAGCGGGAGAGTAGCACAGATACGCAGTATTTT,CASSQSERESSTDTQYF
TRBV6-1,few,TRBJ1-1,.,TGTGCCAGCAGATCAAGGGATAACACTGAAGCTTTCTTT,CASRSRDNTEAFF
TRBV7-9,.,TRBJ1-2,.,TGTGCCAGCAGCTTCATAGACCGACACATGGAGGGCTACACCTTC,CASSFIDRHMEGYTF
TRBV6-4,.,TRBJ1-1,.,TGTGCCAGCAGTCAGGGGATGGGTGAAGCTTTCTTT,CASSQGMGEAFF
TRBV6-1,.,TRBJ1-5,.,TGTGCCAGCAGTGAAGAGGGGGGCGCGCAGCCCCAGCATTTT,CASSEEGGAQPQHF
TRBV27,.,TRBJ2-3,.,TGTGCCAGCACAGCGTTTAGGGGGGACCCAGATACGCAGTATTTT,CASTAFRGDPDTQYF
TRBV11-2,few,TRBJ2-7,.,TGTGCCAGCAGCTTAGTGTCAGACTACGAGCAGTACTTC,CASSLVSDYEQYF
TRBV28,.,TRBJ2-7,.,TGTGCCAGCAGTTTGGGCAGACTTAGCTCCTACGAGCAGTACTTC,CASSLGRLSSYEQYF
TRBV7-9,.,TRBJ2-7,TRBD1,TGTGCCAGCAGCCCCCGGGACAGGCGAACCTACGAGCAGTACTTC,CASSPRDRRTYEQYF
TRBV19,many,TRBJ2-1,.,TGTGCCAGTAGCCCTGCCCGTTACAATGAGCAGTTCTTC,CASSPARYNEQFF
TRBV11-2,.,TRBJ2-2,.,TGTGCCAGCAGCTCGTTAGCGGACTCGGGGGAGCTGTTTTTT,CASSSLADSGELFF
TRBV10-2,.,TRBJ1-2,TRBD1,TGCGCCAGCAGTGAGCCTAGGGACAGGGTCCATGGCTACACCTTC,CASSEPRDRVHGYTF
TRBV28,.,TRBJ1-1,.,TGTGCCAGCAGTATAGGAGGGGGGGCGAACACTGAAGCTTTCTTT,CASSIGGGANTEAFF
TRBV30,.,TRBJ2-3,TRBD2,TGTGCCTACTGTCCGGGAGGGCCCGGAGATACGCAGTATTTT,CAYCPGGPGDTQYF
TRBV6-6,few,TRBJ2-7,.,TGTGCCAGCAGCCGGCAGCTCCACTACGAGCAGTACTTC,CASSRQLHYEQYF
TRBV28,.,TRBJ1-3,TRBD1,TGTGCCAGCAGTTTAAAGGCAGGGGGTAAAGACACCATATATTTT,CASSLKAGGKDTIYF
TRBV9,.,TRBJ2-1,.,TGTGCCAGCAGCTTCACCGGGACTGCCTTGGATGAGCAGTTCTTC,CASSFTGTALDEQFF
TRBV19,.,TRBJ2-1,TRBD1,TGTGCCAGTAGCGGACAGGTGTACAATGAGCAGTTCTTC,CASSGQVYNEQFF
TRBV7-9,.,TRBJ2-5,TRBD2,TGTGCCAGCAGCCCGACTAGCGGGGGAGTCAGGGAGACCCAGTACTTC,CASSPTSGGVRETQYF
TRBV4-1,.,TRBJ2-2,TRBD1,TGCGCCAGCAGCCAAACCGGGACAGGGGACACCGGGGAGCTGTTTTTT,CASSQTGTGDTGELFF
TRBV6-6,few,TRBJ2-6,.,TGTGCCAGCAGCCCCTACAGGGCTGGGGCCAACGTCCTGACTTTC,CASSPYRAGANVLTF
TRBV6-4,medium-sized,TRBJ1-5,.,TGTGCCAGCAGTGTGGCAGCAAATCAGCCCCAGCATTTT,CASSVAANQPQHF
TRBV29-1,.,TRBJ2-5,.,TGCAGCGTTTTCGATTTGGAGACCCAGTACTTC,CSVFDLETQYF
TRBV7-8,.,TRBJ2-7,TRBD1,TGTGCCAGCAGCACCAACAGGGGGGCATCCTACGAGCAGTACTTC,CASSTNRGASYEQYF
TRBV7-8,many,TRBJ2-1,TRBD1,TGTGCCAGCAGCTTTTATCCGGGACAGCCTGACAATGAGCAGTTCTTC,CASSFYPGQPDNEQFF
TRBV7-9,.,TRBJ2-7,.,TGTGCCAGCAGTTCCTGGGGGGGCCGGGCCTACGAGCAGTACTTC,CASSSWGGRAYEQYF
TRBV10-1,.,TRBJ2-2,TRBD2,TGCGCCAGCAGCGGGGGGGCCGGGGAGCTGTTTTTT,CASSGGAGELFF
TRBV2,.,TRBJ2-3,.,TGTGCCAGCAGTGCGCCGGGCCGTACTAGAAGCACAGATACGCAGTATTTT,CASSAPGRTRSTDTQYF
TRBV11-2,few,TRBJ2-5,.,TGTGCCAGCAGCCACCCATATAGGCTTACCACTAGCTACCAAGAGACCCAGTACTTC,CASSHPYRLTTSYQETQYF
TRBV27,.,TRBJ2-7,TRBD1,TGTGCCAGCAGCACCGGGACAGGGGGCTGGGAGCAGTACTTC,CASSTGTGGWEQYF
TRBV11-2,.,TRBJ2-7,TRBD2,TGTGCCAGCAGCTTAGTGGGAGGGGTTTCCTACGAGCAGTACTTC,CASSLVGGVSYEQYF
TRBV6-4,few,TRBJ2-6,.,TGTGCCAGCAGTGACTCTCAGGGGTCTGGGGCCAACGTCCTGACTTTC,CASSDSQGSGANVLTF
TRBV20-1,.,TRBJ1-1,.,TGCAGTGCTAGAATGGGCACTGAAGCTTTCTTT,CSARMGTEAFF
TRBV6-5,.,TRBJ2-1,.,TGTGCCAGCAGTCCCGAGTCCCCAATCAATGAGCAGTTCTTC,CASSPESPINEQFF
TRBV28,.,TRBJ2-4,TRBD1,TGTGCCACTGACGGGACAGGGGGCGCGAAAAACATTCAGTACTTC,CATDGTGGAKNIQYF
TRBV7-6,few,TRBJ2-7,.,TGTGCCAGCAGCCCAGTTTTGGGCTGGAGGACGCGTTCCTACGAGCAGTACTTC,CASSPVLGWRTRSYEQYF
TRBV27,.,TRBJ2-2,TRBD1,TGTGCCAGCAGTTTTGGGGAGAGGCTGGCAGGGGGCACCGGGGAGCTGTTTTTT,CASSFGERLAGGTGELFF
TRBV11-1,.,TRBJ2-1,.,TGTGCCAGCACCCTGGAGACCTACAATGAGCAGTTCTTC,CASTLETYNEQFF
TRBV20-1,few,TRBJ1-1,.,TGCAGTGCACGGATGAACACTGAAGCTTTCTTT,CSARMNTEAFF
TRBV13,.,TRBJ2-7,.,TGTGCCAGCAGCCTCCTGATCGGTCGTGATAGTTCCTACGAGCAGTACTTC,CASSLLIGRDSSYEQYF
TRBV27,.,TRBJ2-5,.,TGTGCCAGCAGTTCCCCAGGGACGAGAGAGACCCAGTACTTC,CASSSPGTRETQYF
TRBV6-4,.,TRBJ2-3,.,TGTGCCAGCAGTGACTCGGCGTGGGGGTCAGATACGCAGTATTTT,CASSDSAWGSDTQYF
TRBV4-1,.,TRBJ2-7,TRBD2,TGCGCCAGCAGCCTTCGACTAGCGGGGTACGAGCAGTACTTC,CASSLRLAGYEQYF
TRBV7-9,.,TRBJ2-1,.,TGTGCCAGCAGCCCAAGGGGGGGGAGCTCCTACAATGAGCAGTTCTTC,CASSPRGGSSYNEQFF